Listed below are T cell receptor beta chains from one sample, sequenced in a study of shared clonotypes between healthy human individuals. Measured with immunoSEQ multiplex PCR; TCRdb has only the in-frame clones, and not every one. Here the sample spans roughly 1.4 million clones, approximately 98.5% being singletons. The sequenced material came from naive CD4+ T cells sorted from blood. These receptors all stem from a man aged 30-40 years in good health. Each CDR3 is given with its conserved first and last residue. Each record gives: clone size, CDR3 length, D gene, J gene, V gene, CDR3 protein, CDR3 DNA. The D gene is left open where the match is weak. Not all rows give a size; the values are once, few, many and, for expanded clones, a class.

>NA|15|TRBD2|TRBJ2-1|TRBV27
CASSRGLAEYNEQFF
TGTGCCAGCAGCCGTGGACTAGCGGAGTACAATGAGCAGTTCTTC
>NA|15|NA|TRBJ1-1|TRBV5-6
CASSPTGRGSTEAFF
TGTGCCAGCAGCCCGACAGGTCGCGGGTCCACTGAAGCTTTCTTT
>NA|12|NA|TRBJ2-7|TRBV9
CASSPDASEQYF
TGTGCCAGCAGCCCCGACGCGAGTGAGCAGTACTTC
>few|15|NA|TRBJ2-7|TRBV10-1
CASSGFGFVTYEQYF
TGCGCCAGCTCAGGGTTCGGTTTTGTCACCTACGAGCAGTACTTC
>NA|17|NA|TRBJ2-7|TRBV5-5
CASNERKRAPREYEQYF
TGTGCCAGCAACGAGCGGAAGCGGGCTCCTAGGGAATACGAGCAGTACTTC
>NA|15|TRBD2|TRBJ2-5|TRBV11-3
CASSSSGAAQETQYF
TGTGCCAGCAGTTCTAGCGGAGCCGCACAAGAGACCCAGTACTTC
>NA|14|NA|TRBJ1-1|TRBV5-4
CASQGKGAGTEAFF
TGTGCCAGCCAGGGTAAGGGAGCGGGCACTGAAGCTTTCTTT
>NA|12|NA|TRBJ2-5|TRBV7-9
CASSFLSETQYF
TGTGCCAGCAGCTTTCTATCGGAGACCCAGTACTTC
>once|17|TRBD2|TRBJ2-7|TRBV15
CATSREVAGLAGYEQYF
TGTGCCACCAGCAGAGAAGTAGCTGGACTAGCGGGCTACGAGCAGTACTTC
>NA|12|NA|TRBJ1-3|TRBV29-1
CSVEVGGNTIYF
TGCAGCGTTGAAGTGGGGGGAAACACCATATATTTT
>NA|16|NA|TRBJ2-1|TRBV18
CASSPNTRTVYNEQFF
TGTGCCAGCTCACCTAATACTAGGACCGTCTACAATGAGCAGTTCTTC
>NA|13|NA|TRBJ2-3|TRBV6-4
CASSGVQRSTQYF
TGTGCCAGCAGTGGGGTCCAACGGAGTACGCAGTATTTT
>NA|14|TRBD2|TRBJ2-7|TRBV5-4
CASKLAGGTYEQYF
TGTGCCAGCAAACTAGCGGGAGGGACCTACGAGCAGTACTTC
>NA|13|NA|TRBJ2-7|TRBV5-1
CASSLVGSNEQYF
TGCGCCAGCAGCTTGGTAGGGTCTAACGAGCAGTACTTC
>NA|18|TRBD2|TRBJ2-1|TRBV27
CASTEGRLAGAQLGEQFF
TGTGCCAGCACCGAGGGGAGACTAGCGGGAGCCCAATTGGGTGAGCAGTTCTTC
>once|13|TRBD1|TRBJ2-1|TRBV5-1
CASSKDRENEQFF
TGCGCCAGCAGCAAGGACAGGGAAAATGAGCAGTTCTTC
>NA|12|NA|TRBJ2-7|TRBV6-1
CASSEVGNEQYF
TGTGCCAGCAGTGAAGTTGGGAACGAGCAGTACTTC
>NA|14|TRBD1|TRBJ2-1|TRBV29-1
CSAGRTGHLGEQFF
TGCAGCGCCGGAAGGACAGGGCACTTAGGGGAGCAGTTCTTC
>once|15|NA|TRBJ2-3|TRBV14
CASSPAGYGTDTQYF
TGTGCCAGCAGCCCGGCAGGTTATGGCACAGATACGCAGTATTTT
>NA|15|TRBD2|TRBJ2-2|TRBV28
CASSVSGPHTGELFF
TGTGCCAGCAGTGTTAGCGGGCCTCACACCGGGGAGCTGTTTTTT
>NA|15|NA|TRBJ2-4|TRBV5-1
CASSRGGASENIQYF
TGCGCCAGCAGCCGGGGTGGGGCTAGCGAAAACATTCAGTACTTC
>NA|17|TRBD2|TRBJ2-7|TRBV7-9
CASSLEGGGEPTGEQYF
TGTGCCAGCAGCTTAGAGGGCGGGGGGGAGCCCACCGGCGAGCAGTACTTC
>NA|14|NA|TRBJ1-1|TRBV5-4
CASSSGQRNTEAFF
TGTGCCAGCAGCTCAGGACAGAGGAACACTGAAGCTTTCTTT
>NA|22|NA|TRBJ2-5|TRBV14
CASSHHSLGLLSGSTLRETQYF
TGTGCCAGCAGCCACCACTCGCTTGGACTGCTGTCCGGGAGTACGTTGAGGGAGACCCAGTACTTC
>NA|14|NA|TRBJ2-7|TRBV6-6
CASSYSGLPYEQYF
TGTGCCAGCAGTTACTCGGGGCTACCCTACGAGCAGTACTTC